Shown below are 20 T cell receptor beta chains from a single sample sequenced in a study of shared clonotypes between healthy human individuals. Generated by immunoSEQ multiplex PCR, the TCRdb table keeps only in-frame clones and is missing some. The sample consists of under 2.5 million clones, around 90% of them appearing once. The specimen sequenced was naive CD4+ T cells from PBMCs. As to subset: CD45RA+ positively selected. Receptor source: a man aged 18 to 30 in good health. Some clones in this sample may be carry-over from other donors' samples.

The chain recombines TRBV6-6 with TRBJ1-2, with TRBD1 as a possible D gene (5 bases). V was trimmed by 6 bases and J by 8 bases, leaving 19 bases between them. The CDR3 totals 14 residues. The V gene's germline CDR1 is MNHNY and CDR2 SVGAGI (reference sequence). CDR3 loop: CASSRDSLAKGYTF. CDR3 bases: TGTGCCAGCAGCCGCGACAGCCTGGCGAAGGGCTACACCTTC.

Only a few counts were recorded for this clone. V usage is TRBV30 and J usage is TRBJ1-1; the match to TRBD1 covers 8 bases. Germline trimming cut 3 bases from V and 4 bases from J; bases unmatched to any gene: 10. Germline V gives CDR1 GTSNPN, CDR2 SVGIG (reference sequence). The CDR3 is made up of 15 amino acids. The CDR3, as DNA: TGTGCCTGGAGAGTACTACAGGGGGTAGGCACTGAAGCTTTCTTT. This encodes CAWRVLQGVGTEAFF.

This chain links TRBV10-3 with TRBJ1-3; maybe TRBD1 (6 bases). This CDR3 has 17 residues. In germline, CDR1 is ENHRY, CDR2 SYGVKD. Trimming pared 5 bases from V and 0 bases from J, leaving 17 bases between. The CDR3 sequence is CAISPDRTLLSGNTIYF. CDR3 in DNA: TGTGCCATCAGTCCAGACAGGACCCTTCTCTCTGGAAACACCATATATTTT.

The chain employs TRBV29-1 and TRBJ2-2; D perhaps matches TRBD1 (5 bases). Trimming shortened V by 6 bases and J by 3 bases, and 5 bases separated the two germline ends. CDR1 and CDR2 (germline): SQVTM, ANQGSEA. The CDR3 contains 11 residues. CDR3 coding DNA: TGCAGCGTGACAGACACCGGGGAGCTGTTTTTT. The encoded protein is CSVTDTGELFF.

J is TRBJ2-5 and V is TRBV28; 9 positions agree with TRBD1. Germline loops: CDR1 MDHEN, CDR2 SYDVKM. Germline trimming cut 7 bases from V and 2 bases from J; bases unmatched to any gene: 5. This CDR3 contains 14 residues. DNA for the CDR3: TGTGCCAGCAAGGACAGGGGTTTTCAAGAGACCCAGTACTTC. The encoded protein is CASKDRGFQETQYF.

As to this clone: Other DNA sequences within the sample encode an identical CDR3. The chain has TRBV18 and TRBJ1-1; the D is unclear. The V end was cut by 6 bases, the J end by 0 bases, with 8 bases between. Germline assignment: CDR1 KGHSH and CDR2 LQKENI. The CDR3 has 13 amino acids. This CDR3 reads CASSRTVNTEAFF. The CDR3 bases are TGTGCCAGCTCGCGGACGGTGAACACTGAAGCTTTCTTT.

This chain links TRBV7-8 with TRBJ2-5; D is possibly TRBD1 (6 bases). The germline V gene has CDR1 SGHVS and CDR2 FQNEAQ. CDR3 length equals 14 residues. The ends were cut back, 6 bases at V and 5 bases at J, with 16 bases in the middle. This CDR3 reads CASRGGKGSETQYF. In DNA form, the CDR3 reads TGTGCCAGCAGAGGGGGTAAAGGTTCTGAGACCCAGTACTTC.

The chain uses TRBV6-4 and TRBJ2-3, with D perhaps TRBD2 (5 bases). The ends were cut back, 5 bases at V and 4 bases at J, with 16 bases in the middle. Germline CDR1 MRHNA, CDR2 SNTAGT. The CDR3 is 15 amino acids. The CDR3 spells CASSPTWTQADTQYF. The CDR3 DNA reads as TGTGCCAGCAGTCCAACCTGGACTCAAGCAGATACGCAGTATTTT.

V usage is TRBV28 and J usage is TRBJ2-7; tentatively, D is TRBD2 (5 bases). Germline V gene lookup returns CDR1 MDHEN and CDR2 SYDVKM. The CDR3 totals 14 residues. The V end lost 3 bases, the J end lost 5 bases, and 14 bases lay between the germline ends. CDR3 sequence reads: CASSLARRAHEQYF. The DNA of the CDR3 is TGTGCCAGCAGTTTGGCCCGGCGGGCCCACGAGCAGTACTTC. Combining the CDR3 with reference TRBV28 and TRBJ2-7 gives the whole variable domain DVKVTQSSRYLVKRTGEKVFLECVQDMDHENMFWYRQDPGLGLRLIYFSYDVKMKEKGDIPEGYSVSREKKERFSLILESASTNQTSMYLCASSLARRAHEQYFGPGTRLTVT.

The CDR3 coding sequence is TGTGCCAGCAGGGAGCGGGAGTATAATTTCGGGAGCACCGGGGAGCTGTTTTTT. Its protein is CASREREYNFGSTGELFF. V usage is TRBV2 and J usage is TRBJ2-2; TRBD2 matches 8 bases. Germline CDR1 SNHLY, CDR2 FYNNEI. V was pared by 6 bases and J by 4 bases, with 16 bases of the junction left unmatched. The CDR3 contains 18 residues. The whole variable domain, remainder taken from reference TRBV2 and TRBJ2-2, is EPEVTQTPSHQVTQMGQEVILRCVPISNHLYFYWYRQILGQKVEFLVSFYNNEISEKSEIFDDQFSVERPDGSNFTLKIRSTKLEDSAMYFCASREREYNFGSTGELFFGEGSRLTVL.

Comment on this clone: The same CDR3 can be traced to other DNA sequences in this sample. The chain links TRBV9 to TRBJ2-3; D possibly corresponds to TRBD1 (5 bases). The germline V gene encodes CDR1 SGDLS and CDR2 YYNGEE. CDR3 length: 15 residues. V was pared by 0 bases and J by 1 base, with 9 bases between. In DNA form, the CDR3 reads TGTGCCAGCAGCGTAGGAGGCAGGGGCACAGATACGCAGTATTTT. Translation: CASSVGGRGTDTQYF.

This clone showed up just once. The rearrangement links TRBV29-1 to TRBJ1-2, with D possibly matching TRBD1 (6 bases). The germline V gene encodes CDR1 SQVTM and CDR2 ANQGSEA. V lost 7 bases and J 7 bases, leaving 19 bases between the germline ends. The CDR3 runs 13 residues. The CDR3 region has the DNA TGCAGCGGGGGTGACAGGAGCCCGCTTGGCTACACCTTC. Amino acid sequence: CSGGDRSPLGYTF.

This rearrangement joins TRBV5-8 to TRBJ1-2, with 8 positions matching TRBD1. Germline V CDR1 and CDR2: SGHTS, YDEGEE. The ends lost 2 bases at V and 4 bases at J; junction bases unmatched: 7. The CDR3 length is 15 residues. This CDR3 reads CASSFLGQEPYGYTF. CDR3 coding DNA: TGTGCCAGCAGCTTCTTGGGACAGGAACCCTATGGCTACACCTTC.

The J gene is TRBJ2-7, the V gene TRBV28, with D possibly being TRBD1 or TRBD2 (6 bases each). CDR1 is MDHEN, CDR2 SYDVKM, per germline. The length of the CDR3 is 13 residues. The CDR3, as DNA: TGTGCAGCTGGGGGGCGGAACTCCTACGAGCAGTACTTC. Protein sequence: CAAGGRNSYEQYF.

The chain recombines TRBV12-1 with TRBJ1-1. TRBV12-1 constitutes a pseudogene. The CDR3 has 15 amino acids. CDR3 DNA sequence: TGTGCCAGCAGCTTTGAAACGGGACTGCAAACTGAAGCTTTCTTT. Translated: CASSFETGLQTEAFF.

Written as DNA, the CDR3 is TGTGCCAGCAGCAAAGGGGGGGCTTCCTACAATGAGCAGTTCTTC. It encodes CASSKGGASYNEQFF. The V call is TRBV21-1, the J call TRBJ2-1. TRBV21-1 is labeled a pseudogene. This CDR3 contains 15 residues.

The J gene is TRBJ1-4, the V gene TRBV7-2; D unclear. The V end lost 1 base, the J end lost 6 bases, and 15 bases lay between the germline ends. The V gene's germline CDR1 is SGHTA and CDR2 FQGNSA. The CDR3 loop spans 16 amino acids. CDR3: CASSLVGYIGYEKLFF. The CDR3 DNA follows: TGTGCCAGCAGCTTAGTCGGGTACATTGGTTATGAAAAACTGTTTTTT.

CDR3 sequence (DNA): TGTGCCAGTATACAGGCCCCGAACACCGGGGAGCTGTTTTTT. Translation: CASIQAPNTGELFF. The chain joins TRBV19 to TRBJ2-2; the D gene is possibly TRBD1 (5 bases). Per the germline V gene, CDR1 is LNHDA and CDR2 is SQIVND (reference sequence). The V gene lost 7 bases and the J gene lost 0 bases, with 9 bases spanning the gap. This CDR3 spans 14 amino acids.

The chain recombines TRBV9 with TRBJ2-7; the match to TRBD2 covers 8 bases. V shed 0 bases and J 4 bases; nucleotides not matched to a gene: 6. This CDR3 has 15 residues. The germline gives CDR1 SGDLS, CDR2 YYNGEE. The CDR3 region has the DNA TGTGCCAGCAGCGTAGGTAGCGGGAAGGCTTACGAGCAGTACTTC. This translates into CASSVGSGKAYEQYF.

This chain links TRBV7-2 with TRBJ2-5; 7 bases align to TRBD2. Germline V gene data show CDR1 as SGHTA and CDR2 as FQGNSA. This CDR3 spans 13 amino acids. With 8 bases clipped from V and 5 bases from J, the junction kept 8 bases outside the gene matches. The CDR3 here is CASQRGRSETQYF. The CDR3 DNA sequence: TGTGCCAGCCAGCGGGGTCGGTCCGAGACCCAGTACTTC.